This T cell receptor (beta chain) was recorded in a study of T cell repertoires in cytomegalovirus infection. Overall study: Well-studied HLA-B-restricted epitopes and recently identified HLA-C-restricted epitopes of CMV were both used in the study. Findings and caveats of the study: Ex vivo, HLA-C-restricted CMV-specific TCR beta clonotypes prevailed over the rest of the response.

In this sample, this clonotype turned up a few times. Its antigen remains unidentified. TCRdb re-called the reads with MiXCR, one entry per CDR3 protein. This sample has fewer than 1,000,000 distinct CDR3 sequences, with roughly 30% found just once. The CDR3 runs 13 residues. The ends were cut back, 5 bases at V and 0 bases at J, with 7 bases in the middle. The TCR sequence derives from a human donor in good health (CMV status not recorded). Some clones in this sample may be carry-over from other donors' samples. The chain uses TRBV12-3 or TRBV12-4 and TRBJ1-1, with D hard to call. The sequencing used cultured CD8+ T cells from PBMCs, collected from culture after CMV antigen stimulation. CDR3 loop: CASSPWMNTEAFF. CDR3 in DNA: TGTGCCAGCAGTCCTTGGATGAACACTGAAGCTTTCTTT.